The clone carrying this TCR beta chain was observed many times. The data belong to a study of low-dose radiotherapy and immunotherapy resistance in tumors. Study context: Dosing for Cohort 2 consisted of 1 Gy per fraction every two weeks, reaching a total of 13 Gy over 26 weeks. Patients received 300 mg of oral aspirin each day across four cycles, commencing on cycle 1 day 1.

Time point denoted: after trial treatment. Treatment noted: LDRT plus nivolumab, ipilimumab, low-dose cyclophosphamide and aspirin (RACIN trial). Donors received a regimen that comprised nivolumab, ipilimumab, aspirin, low-dose cyclophosphamide and low-dose radiotherapy. First-strand cDNA relied on TRAV- and TRBV-specific primers spanning alpha and beta chains. The TCRs were subjected to amplification over approximately 20 PCR cycles employing a constant-region primer in conjunction with a V-primer adapter. TCRdb reanalysed the reads using MiXCR and keeps one entry per CDR3 protein. The sample carries under 110,000 distinct CDR3 sequences, about 20% recorded once. This TCR was sampled from a male donor with prostate cancer. The material sequenced was PBMCs, taken after low-dose radiotherapy plus immunotherapy.

In DNA, the CDR3 is TGTGCCAGCAGCTCATGGGTCCCCGGGACTAGCGGGGGGGCCAACTACGAGCAGTACTTC. Encoded protein: CASSSWVPGTSGGANYEQYF. J is TRBJ2-7 and V is TRBV13; 16 bases are a match to TRBD2. The CDR3 is made up of 20 amino acids. V was pared by 4 bases and J by 3 bases, with 15 bases of the junction left unmatched. Per germline, CDR1 PRHDT and CDR2 FYEKMQ (reference sequence).